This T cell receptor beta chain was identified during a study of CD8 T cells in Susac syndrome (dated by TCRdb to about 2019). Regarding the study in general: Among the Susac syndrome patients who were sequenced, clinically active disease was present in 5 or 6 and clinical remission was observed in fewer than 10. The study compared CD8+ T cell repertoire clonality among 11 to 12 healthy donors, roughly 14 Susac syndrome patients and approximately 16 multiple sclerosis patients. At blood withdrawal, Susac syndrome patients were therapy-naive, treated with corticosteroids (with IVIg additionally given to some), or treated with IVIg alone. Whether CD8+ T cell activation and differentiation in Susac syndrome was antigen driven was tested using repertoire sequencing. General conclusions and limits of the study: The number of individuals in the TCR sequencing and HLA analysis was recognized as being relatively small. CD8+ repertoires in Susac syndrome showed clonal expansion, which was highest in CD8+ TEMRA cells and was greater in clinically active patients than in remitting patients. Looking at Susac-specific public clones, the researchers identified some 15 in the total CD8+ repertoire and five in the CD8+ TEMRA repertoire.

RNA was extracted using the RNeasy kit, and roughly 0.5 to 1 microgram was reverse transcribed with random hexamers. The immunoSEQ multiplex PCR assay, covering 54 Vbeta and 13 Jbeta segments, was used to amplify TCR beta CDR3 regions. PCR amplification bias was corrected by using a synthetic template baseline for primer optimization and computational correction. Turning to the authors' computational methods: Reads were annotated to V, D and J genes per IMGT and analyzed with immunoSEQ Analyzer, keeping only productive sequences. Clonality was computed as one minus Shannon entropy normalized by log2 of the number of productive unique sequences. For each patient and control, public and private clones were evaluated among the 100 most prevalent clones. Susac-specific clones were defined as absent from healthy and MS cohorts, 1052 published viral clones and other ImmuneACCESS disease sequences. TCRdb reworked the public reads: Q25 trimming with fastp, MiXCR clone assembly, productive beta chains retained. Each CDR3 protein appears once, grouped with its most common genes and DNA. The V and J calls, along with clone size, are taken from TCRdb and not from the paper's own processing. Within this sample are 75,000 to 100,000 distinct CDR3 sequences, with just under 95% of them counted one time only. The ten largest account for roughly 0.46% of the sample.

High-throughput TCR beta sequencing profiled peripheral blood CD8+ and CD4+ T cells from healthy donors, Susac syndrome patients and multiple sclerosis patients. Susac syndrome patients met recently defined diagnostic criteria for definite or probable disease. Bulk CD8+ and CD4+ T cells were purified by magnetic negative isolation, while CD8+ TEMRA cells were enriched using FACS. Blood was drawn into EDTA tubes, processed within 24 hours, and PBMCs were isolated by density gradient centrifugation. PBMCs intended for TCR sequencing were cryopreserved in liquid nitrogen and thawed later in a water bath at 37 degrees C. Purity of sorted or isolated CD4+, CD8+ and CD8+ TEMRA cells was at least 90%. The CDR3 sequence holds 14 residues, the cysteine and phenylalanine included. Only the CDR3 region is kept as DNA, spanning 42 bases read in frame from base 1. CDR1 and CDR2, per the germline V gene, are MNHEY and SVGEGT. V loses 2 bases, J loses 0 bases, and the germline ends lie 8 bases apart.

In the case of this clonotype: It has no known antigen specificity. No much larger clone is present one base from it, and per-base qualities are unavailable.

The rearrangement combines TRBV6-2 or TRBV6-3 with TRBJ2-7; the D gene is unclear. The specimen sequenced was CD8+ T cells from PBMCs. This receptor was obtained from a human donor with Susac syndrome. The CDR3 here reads CASSYDPVSYEQYF. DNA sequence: TGTGCCAGCAGTTACGATCCCGTCTCCTACGAGCAGTACTTC.